This T cell receptor (beta chain) originates from a study of graft-versus-host responses after intestinal transplantation. Study-wide context: Recipients obtained multivisceral, liver-intestinal, or isolated intestinal transplants. Anti-thymocyte globulin served as induction for all recipients, who then took tacrolimus and steroids for about 3 years. Study-wide findings and caveats: Allografts of one patient group, those with graft-donor T cell macrochimerism, had high graft-versus-host to host-versus-graft clonal ratios. The authors found GvH clones in recipient marrow, some appearing first in ileum or blood.

Worth noting for this clone: The antigen remains undetermined.

Sequencing used immunoSEQ multiplex PCR; TCRdb keeps in-frame clones, though not all of them. This table holds 40,000 or so clones, about 92% found once. The sequence was collected from a human patient who received an intestinal transplant, so some T cells may come from the graft donor. The specimen was PBMCs, collected 734 days after intestinal transplantation.

This CDR3 reads CASSLGAGGRDEQFF. The CDR3 nucleotides read TGTGCCAGCAGCTTAGGAGCGGGGGGCCGGGATGAGCAGTTCTTC. The J gene is TRBJ2-1, the V gene TRBV11-3; 9 positions match TRBD2. CDR3 length: 15 amino acids. The junction had 6 bases not matched to a gene; V was cut back by 1 base and J by 8 bases. Germline CDR1 reads SGHNT; CDR2 reads YENEEA.